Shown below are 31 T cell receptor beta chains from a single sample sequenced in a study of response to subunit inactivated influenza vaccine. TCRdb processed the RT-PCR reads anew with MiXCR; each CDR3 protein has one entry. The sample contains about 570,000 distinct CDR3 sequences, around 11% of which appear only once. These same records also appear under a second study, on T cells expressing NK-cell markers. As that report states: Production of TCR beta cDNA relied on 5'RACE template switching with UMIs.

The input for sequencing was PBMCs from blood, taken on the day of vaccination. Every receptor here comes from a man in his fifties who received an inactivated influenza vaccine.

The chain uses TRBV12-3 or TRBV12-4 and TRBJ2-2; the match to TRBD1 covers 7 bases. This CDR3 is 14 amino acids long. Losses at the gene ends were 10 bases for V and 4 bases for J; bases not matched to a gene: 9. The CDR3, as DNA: TGTGCCACCCAACAAGCAGGGGGCACCGGGGAGCTGTTTTTT. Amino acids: CATQQAGGTGELFF.

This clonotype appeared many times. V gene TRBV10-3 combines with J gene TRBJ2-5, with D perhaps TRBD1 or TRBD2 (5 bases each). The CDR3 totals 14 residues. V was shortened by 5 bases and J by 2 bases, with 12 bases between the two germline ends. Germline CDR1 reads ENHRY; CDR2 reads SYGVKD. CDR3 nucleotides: TGTGCCATCAGTCCCGGGACCATACAAGAGACCCAGTACTTC. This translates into CAISPGTIQETQYF.

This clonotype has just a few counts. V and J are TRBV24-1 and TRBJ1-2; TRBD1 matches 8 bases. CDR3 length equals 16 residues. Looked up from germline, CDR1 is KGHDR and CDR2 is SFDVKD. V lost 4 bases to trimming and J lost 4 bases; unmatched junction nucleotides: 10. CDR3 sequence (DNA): TGTGCCACCAGTGACTCAGGACAGGGAACTAGCTATGGCTACACCTTC. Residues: CATSDSGQGTSYGYTF.

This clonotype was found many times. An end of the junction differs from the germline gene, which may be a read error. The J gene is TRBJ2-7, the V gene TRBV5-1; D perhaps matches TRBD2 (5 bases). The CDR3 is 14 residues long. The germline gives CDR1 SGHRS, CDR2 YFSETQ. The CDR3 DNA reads TGTGCCAGCAGCTTAGCACGGGGTTCCTACGAGCAGTACTTC. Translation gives CASSLARGSYEQYF.

In DNA form, the CDR3 reads TGTGCCAGCACTTGGGGAACTGGGACAGGGTCCTACGAGCAGTACTTC. Translated, it gives CASTWGTGTGSYEQYF. The chain links TRBV6-5 to TRBJ2-7; 9 bases match TRBD1. Germline trimming cut 7 bases from V and 1 base from J; bases unmatched to any gene: 11. CDR3 length: 16 residues. Germline V gives CDR1 MNHEY, CDR2 SVGAGI.

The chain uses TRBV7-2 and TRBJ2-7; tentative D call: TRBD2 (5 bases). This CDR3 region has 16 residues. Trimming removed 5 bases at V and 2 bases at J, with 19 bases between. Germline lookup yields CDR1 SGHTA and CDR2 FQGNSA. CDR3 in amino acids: CASSPLEAALPYEQYF. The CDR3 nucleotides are TGTGCCAGCAGCCCCCTGGAAGCGGCACTTCCCTACGAGCAGTACTTC.

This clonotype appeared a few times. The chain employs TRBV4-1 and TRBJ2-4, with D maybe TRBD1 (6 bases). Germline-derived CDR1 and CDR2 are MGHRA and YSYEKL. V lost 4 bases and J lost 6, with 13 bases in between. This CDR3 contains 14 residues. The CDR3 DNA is TGCGCCAGCAGCCCCGGGACAAACTTAAACATTCAGTACTTC. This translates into CASSPGTNLNIQYF.

The CDR3 is CASRNRTPGNQPQHF. The CDR3 DNA sequence: TGTGCCAGCAGGAACAGGACCCCCGGCAATCAGCCCCAGCATTTT. This chain links TRBV6-2 or TRBV6-3 with TRBJ1-5, with D perhaps matching TRBD1 (5 bases). Trimming pared 6 bases from V and 2 bases from J, leaving 14 bases between. The CDR3 sequence is 15 residues long. Germline V gives CDR1 MNHEY, CDR2 SVGEGT.

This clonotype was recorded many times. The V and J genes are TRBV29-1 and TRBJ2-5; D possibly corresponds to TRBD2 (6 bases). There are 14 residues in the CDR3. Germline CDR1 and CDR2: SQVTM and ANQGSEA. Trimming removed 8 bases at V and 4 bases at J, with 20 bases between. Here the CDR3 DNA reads TGCAGCACTGGTATGGGCGGGGCCGGAGAGACCCAGTACTTC. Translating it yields CSTGMGGAGETQYF.

CDR3 bases: TGTGCCAGTAGTAATCGGTACAATGAGCAGTTCTTC. Residues: CASSNRYNEQFF. The chain recombines TRBV19 with TRBJ2-1, with D hard to call. The CDR3 has 12 residues. The germline V and J ends were trimmed by 4 bases and 4 bases, with 5 bases remaining between them. Germline CDR1 is LNHDA and CDR2 is SQIVND (reference sequence).

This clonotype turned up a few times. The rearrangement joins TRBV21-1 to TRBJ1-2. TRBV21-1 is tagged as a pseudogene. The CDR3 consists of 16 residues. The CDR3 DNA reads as TGTGCCAGCAGCCAGAATCAGTGGCGGACGAACTATGGCTACACCTTC. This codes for CASSQNQWRTNYGYTF.

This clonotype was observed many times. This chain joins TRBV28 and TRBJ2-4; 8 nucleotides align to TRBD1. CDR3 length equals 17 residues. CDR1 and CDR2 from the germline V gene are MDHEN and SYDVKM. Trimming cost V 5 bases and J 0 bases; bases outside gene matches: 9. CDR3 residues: CASSRDGTGLAKNIQYF. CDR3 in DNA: TGTGCCAGCAGTCGAGATGGGACAGGCCTAGCCAAAAACATTCAGTACTTC.

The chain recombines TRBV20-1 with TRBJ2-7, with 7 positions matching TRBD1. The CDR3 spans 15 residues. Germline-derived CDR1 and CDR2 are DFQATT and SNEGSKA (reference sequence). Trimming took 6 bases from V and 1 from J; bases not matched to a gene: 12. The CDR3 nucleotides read TGCAGTGCAAACAGGGGCCCGAGGGGATCCTACGAGCAGTACTTC. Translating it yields CSANRGPRGSYEQYF.

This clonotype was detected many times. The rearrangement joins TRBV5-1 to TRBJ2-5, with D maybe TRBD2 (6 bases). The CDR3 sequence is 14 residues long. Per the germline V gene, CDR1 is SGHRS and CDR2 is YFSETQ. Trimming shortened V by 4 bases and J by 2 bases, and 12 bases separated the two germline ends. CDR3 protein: CASSPGASQETQYF. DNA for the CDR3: TGCGCCAGCAGCCCGGGAGCCTCTCAAGAGACCCAGTACTTC.

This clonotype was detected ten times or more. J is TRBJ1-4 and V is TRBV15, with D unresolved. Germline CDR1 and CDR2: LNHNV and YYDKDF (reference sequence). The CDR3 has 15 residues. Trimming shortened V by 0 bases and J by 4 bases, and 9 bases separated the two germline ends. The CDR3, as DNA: TGTGCCACCAGCAGAGATCGGGAGAATAATGAAAAACTGTTTTTT. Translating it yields CATSRDRENNEKLFF.

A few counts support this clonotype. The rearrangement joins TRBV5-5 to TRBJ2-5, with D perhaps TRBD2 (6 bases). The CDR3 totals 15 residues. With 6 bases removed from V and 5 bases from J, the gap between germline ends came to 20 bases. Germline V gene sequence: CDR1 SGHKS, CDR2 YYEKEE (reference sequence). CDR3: CASTFGSSTAETQYF. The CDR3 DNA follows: TGTGCCAGCACCTTCGGGAGTTCAACGGCGGAGACCCAGTACTTC.

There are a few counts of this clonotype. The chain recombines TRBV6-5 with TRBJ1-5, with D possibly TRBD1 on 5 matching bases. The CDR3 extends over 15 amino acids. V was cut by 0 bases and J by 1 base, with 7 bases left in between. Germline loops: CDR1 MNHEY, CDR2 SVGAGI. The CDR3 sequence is CASSYSYRSNQPQHF. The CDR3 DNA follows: TGTGCCAGCAGTTACTCGTACAGGAGCAATCAGCCCCAGCATTTT.

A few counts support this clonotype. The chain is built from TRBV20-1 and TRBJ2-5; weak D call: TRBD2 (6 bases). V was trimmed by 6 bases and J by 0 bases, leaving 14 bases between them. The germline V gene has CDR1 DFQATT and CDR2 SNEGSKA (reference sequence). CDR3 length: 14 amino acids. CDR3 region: CSAHLLANQETQYF. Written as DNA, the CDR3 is TGCAGTGCCCATCTACTAGCCAACCAAGAGACCCAGTACTTC.

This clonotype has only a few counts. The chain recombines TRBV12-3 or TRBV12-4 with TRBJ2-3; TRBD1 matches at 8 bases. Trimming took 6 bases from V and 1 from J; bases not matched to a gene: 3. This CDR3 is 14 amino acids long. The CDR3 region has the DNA TGTGCCAGCAGCGCGACAGGGGGCACAGATACGCAGTATTTT. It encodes CASSATGGTDTQYF.

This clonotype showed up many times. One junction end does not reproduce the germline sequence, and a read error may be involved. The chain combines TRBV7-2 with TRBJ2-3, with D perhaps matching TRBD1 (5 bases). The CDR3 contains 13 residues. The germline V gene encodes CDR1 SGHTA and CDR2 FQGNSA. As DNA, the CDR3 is TGTGCCAGCAGTTTAGGGGTCACAGATACGCAGTATTTT. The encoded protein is CASSLGVTDTQYF.

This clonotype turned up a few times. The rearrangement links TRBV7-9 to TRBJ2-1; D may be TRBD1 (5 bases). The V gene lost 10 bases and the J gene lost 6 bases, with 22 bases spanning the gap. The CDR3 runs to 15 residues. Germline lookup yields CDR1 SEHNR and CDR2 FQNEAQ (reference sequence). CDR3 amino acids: CATHPRQTGGNEQFF. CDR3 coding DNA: TGTGCCACCCACCCGCGACAAACAGGCGGCAATGAGCAGTTCTTC.

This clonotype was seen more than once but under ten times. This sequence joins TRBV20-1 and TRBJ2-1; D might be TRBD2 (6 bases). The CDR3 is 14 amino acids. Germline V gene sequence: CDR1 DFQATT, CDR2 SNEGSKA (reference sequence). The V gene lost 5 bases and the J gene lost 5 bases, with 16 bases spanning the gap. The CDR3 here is CSASRDSLHNEQFF. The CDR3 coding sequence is TGCAGTGCTTCCCGGGACTCCCTCCACAATGAGCAGTTCTTC.

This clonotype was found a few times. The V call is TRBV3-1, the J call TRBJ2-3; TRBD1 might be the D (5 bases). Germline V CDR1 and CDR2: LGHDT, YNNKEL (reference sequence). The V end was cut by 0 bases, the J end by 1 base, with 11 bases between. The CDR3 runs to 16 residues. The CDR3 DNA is TGTGCCAGCAGCCAAGATCTGGCCAGGGGCACAGATACGCAGTATTTT. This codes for CASSQDLARGTDTQYF.

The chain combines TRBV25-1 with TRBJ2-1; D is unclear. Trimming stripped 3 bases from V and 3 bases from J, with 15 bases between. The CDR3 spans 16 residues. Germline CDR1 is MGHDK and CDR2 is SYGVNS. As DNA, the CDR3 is TGTGCCAGCAGTGAGTTTGGGGAACCAAACTACAATGAGCAGTTCTTC. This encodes CASSEFGEPNYNEQFF.

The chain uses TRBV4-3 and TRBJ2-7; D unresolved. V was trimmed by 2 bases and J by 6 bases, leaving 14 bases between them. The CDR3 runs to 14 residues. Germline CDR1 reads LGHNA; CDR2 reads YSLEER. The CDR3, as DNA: TGCGCCAGCAGCCAAATAGAAGGGTTAGGCGAGCAGTACTTC. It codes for CASSQIEGLGEQYF.

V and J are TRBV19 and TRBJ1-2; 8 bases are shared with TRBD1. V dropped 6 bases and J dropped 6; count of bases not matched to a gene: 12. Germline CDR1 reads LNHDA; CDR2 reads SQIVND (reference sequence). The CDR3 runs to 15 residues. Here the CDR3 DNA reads TGTGCCAGTAGCACTACAACGACAGGGGCGGATGGCTACACCTTC. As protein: CASSTTTTGADGYTF.

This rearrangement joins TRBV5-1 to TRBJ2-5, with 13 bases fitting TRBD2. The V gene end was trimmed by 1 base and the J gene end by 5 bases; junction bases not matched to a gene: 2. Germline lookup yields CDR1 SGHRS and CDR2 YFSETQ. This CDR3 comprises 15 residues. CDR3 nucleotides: TGCGCCAGCAGCTTGACGACTAGCGGGGGGGAGACCCAGTACTTC. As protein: CASSLTTSGGETQYF.

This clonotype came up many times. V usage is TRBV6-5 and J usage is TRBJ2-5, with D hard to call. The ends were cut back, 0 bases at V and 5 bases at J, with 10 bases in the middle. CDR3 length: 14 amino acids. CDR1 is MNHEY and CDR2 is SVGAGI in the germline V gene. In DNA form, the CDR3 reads TGTGCCAGCAGTTACTCCGAGTATGCGGAGACCCAGTACTTC. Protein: CASSYSEYAETQYF.

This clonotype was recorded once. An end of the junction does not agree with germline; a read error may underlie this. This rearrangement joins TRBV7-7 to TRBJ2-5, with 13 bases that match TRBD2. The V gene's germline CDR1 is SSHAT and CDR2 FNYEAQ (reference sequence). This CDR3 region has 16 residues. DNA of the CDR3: TGTGCTAGCAGCCGGGGACTAGCGGGGTTCCAAGAGACCCAGTACTTC. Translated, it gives CASSRGLAGFQETQYF.

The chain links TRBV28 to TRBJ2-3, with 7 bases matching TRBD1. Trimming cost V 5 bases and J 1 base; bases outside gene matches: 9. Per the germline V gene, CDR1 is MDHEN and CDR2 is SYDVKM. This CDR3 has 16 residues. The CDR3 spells CASSRQTGARTDTQYF. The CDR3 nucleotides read TGTGCCAGCAGTCGACAAACAGGGGCGCGCACAGATACGCAGTATTTT. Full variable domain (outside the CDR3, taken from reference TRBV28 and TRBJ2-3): DVKVTQSSRYLVKRTGEKVFLECVQDMDHENMFWYRQDPGLGLRLIYFSYDVKMKEKGDIPEGYSVSREKKERFSLILESASTNQTSMYLCASSRQTGARTDTQYFGPGTRLTVL.

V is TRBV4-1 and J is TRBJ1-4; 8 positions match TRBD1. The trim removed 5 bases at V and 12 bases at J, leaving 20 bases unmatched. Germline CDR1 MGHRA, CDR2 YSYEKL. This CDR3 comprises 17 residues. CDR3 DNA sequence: TGCGCCAGCAGCTATTACCGCTCGGACAGGGCCCCAGCCGAACTGTTTTTT. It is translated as CASSYYRSDRAPAELFF.